The sequence of this T cell receptor (beta chain) was determined in a study of B cell selection in AIRE deficiency. As originally analysed: Pooled Tregs gave around 5.6x10^4 patient and some 90,000 donor TCRbeta sequences. TCRdb keeps only in-frame clones here, not all; method: immunoSEQ multiplex PCR. The V and J calls and the clone size are those of that table, but D and trimming were determined from the DNA. Among around 18,000 clones, roughly 91% were seen once, and the ten largest hold about 0.92%. Regulatory T cells were sorted as CD4+CD25hiCD127low/negative cells. Controls came from healthy donors unrelated to patients. V was clipped by 6 bases and J by 4 bases, with 7 bases between them. The V gene's germline CDR1 is MNHNY and CDR2 SVGAGI (reference sequence). There are 12 residues in the CDR3. Details on this clone: No antigen is known for it.

Study results and caveats: With only TCRbeta sequenced, less than 45% of shared healthy Treg sequences overlapped Tconv.

The sequenced material came from CD4+CD25+ Tregs sorted from PBMCs. This clonotype was sampled from a human donor in good health. The gene calls are TRBV6-6 and TRBJ2-1, with D unresolved. DNA for the CDR3: TGTGCCAGCAGGAGTACATACAATGAGCAGTTCTTC. Residues: CASRSTYNEQFF.